The entry below describes one T cell receptor beta chain. This clonotype has more than one count but fewer than ten. This clone's antigen is unknown. Per-base quality was not reported, and no clone a single base away is much larger than it. Interpreted using the paper, the treatment or condition label stands for: live attenuated yellow fever vaccine strain. Two biological replicates of bulk PBMCs were collected at each blood-draw timepoint. A standard Ficoll-Paque protocol was used to isolate PBMCs from peripheral blood. TriZol was used to extract RNA from bulk PBMCs, CD4 and CD8 fractions, and dextramer-positive and dextramer-negative fractions. The data were taken from a study of T cells after yellow fever vaccination (dated by TCRdb to 2018 to 2020). As for the study more broadly: The SMART-Seq v4 Ultra Low Input RNA kit was used to prepare libraries from fractions with low cell numbers. Two healthy male donors made up the cohort, one aged 18 to 30 years and the other aged 30 to 39 years. Blood was drawn at multiple timepoints before and after primary and secondary immunization, with bulk PBMC replicates and cell subsets isolated. To follow T-cell clones before and after both primary and booster YFV17D yellow fever vaccination, bulk TCR alpha and beta repertoires underwent longitudinal sequencing. Here is what the overall study found, with its caveats: A small share of clonotypes occurred in both CD4 and CD8 compartments, likely arising from convergent recombination. Computational filtering was required because FACS-sorted repertoires could contain abundant contaminating clonotypes from the bulk population. Because the study included only a couple of donors, the extent to which the findings can be generalized is limited. After the booster, most of the clones that had expanded following primary vaccination were detected again (around 97% of CD4 and 88% of CD8), which suggests that memory was broadly maintained. The secondary T-cell response was found to be weaker but faster than the primary response, with a peak reached on day 5 rather than on day 15.

Sequencing relied on an Illumina NovaSeq 6000. Synthesis of TCR cDNA relied on 5'RACE template switching, a step that introduced a universal primer site along with unique molecular identifiers. Priming for cDNA synthesis came from both the TCR alpha and TCR beta constant segments. Library amplification used two PCR steps, and the second PCR step added sample barcodes and sequencing adapters. Sequencing of libraries was performed on Illumina HiSeq 2500 (2x100 bp) or NovaSeq (2x150 bp). Per the original workflow: Reads were demultiplexed and collapsed into UMI consensus sequences with MIGEC, and V(D)J alignment was performed with MiXCR. Vaccine-responding clonotypes were identified with edgeR using replicate PBMC samples, with FDR below 0.01 and a log2 fold change above 5 up to day 15 being required. Each bulk clonotype received a CD4 or CD8 identity based on whether the sequenced CD4 or CD8 repertoire contained that clonotype at higher abundance. TCRdb redid the processing of the public reads, applying fastp at Q25 and MiXCR, and retained in-frame beta chains. Rows are unified per CDR3 protein, each entry keeping the most common DNA and genes. TCRdb's processing, not the study's, gives the V and J calls here. This sample is represented by 350,000 to 450,000 distinct CDR3 sequences; under 20% of them were singletons. The ten most abundant clones make up about 18% of the sample.

Trimmed from V: 0 bases; trimmed from J: 7 bases; junction bases lacking a gene match: 9. Including the terminal cysteine and phenylalanine, the CDR3 comprises 16 residues. The entry retains the CDR3 DNA only, 48 bases that are in frame from base 1. Based on the germline V gene (reference sequence), the CDR1 and CDR2 sequences are DFQATT and SNEGSKA. This clonotype was obtained from a man aged 18 to 35 who received the YFV17D yellow fever vaccine. Rearrangement joined TRBV20-1 to TRBJ1-1, and 12 junctional nucleotides match TRBD1. The sequencing used PBMCs, collected before the yellow fever booster vaccination. Here the CDR3 is given as CSAREWDRGRESEAFF. At the DNA level, the sequence is TGCAGTGCTAGAGAATGGGACAGGGGGCGGGAGAGTGAAGCTTTCTTT.